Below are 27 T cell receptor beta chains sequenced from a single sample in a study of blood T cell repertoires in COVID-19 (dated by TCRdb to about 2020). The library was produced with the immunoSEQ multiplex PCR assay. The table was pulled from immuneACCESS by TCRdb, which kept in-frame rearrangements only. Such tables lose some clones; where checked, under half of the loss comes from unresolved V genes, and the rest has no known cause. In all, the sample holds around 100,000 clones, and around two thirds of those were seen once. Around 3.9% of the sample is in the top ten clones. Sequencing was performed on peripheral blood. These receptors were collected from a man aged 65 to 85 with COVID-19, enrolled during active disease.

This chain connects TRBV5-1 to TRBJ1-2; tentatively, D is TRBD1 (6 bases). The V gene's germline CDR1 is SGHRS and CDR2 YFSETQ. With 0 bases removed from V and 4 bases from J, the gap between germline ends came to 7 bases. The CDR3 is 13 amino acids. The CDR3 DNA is TGCGCCAGCAGCTTGGGGACAGCCTATGGCTACACCTTC. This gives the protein CASSLGTAYGYTF.

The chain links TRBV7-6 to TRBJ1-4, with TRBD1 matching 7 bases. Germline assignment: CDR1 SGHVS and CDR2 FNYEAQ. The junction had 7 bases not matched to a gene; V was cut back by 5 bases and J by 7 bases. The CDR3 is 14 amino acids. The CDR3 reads CASSATGWGEKLFF. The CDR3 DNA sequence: TGTGCCAGCAGCGCGACAGGGTGGGGTGAAAAACTGTTTTTT.

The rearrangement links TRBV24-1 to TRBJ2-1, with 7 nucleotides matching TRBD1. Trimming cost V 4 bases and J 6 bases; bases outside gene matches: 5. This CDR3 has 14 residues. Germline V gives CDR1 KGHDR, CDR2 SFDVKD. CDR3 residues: CATSDPTGFNEQFF. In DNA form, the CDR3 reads TGTGCCACCAGTGACCCGACAGGGTTCAATGAGCAGTTCTTC.

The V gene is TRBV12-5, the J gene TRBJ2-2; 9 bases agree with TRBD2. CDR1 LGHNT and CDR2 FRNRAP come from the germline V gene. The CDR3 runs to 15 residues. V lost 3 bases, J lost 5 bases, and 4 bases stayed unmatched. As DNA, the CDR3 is TGTGCTAGTGGTTTAGGTCTAGCGGGAACCGGGGAGCTGTTTTTT. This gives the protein CASGLGLAGTGELFF.

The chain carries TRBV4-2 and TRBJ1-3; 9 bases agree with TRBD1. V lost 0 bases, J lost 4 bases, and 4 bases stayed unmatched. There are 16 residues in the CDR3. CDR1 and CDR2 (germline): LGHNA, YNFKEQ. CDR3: CASSQEQGARGNTIYF. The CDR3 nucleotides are TGTGCCAGCAGCCAAGAACAGGGGGCGCGGGGAAACACCATATATTTT.

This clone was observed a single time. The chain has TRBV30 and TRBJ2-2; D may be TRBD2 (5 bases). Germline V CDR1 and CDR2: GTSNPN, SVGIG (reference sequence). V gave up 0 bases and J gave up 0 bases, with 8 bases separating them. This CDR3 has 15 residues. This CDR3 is CAWSVFGTNTGELFF. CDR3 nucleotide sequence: TGTGCCTGGAGTGTATTCGGGACGAACACCGGGGAGCTGTTTTTT.

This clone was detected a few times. The CDR3 is CASSPPGQLLKLFF. The DNA for the CDR3 is TGTGCCAGCAGCCCGCCGGGACAGCTACTAAAACTGTTTTTT. The chain employs TRBV5-6 and TRBJ1-4; 7 positions agree with TRBD1. Germline assignment: CDR1 SGHDT and CDR2 YYEEEE. The CDR3 is 14 amino acids. The ends lost 4 bases at V and 10 bases at J; junction bases unmatched: 10.

The CDR3 reads CASSLGLAGELFF. The CDR3 bases are TGTGCCAGCAGCTTAGGACTAGCAGGGGAGCTGTTTTTT. The rearrangement links TRBV11-2 to TRBJ2-2; 7 bases agree with TRBD2. The length of the CDR3 is 13 residues. Trimming cost V 1 base and J 8 bases; bases outside gene matches: 1. Germline lookup yields CDR1 SGHAT and CDR2 FQNNGV.

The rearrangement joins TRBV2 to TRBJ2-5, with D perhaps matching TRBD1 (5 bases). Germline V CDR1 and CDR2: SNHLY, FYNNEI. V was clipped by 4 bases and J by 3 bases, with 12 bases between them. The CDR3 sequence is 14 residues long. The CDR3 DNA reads TGTGCCAGCAGTGTGGCAGAAGGGGAAGAGACCCAGTACTTC. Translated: CASSVAEGEETQYF.

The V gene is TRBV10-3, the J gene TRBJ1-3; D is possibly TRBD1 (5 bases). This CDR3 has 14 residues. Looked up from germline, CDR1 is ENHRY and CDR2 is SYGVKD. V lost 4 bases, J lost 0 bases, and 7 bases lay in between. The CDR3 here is CAISGQGSGNTIYF. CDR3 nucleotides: TGTGCCATCAGTGGTCAGGGCTCTGGAAACACCATATATTTT.

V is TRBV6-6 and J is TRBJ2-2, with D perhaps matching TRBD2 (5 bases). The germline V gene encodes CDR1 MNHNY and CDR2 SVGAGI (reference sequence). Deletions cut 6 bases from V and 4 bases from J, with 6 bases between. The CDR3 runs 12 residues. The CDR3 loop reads CASSGGTGELFF. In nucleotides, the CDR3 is TGTGCCAGCAGCGGAGGCACCGGGGAGCTGTTTTTT.

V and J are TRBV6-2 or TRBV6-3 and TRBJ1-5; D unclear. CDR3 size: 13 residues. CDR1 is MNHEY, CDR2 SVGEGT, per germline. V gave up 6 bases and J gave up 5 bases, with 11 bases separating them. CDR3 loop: CASSWSKYQPQHF. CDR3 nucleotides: TGTGCCAGCAGCTGGAGCAAATATCAGCCCCAGCATTTT.

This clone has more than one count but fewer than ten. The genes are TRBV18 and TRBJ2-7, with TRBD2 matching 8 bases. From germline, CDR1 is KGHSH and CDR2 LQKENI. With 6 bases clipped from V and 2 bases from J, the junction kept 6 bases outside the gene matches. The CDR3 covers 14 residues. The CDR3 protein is CASSGGSGTYEQYF. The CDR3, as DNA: TGTGCCAGCTCGGGGGGTAGCGGGACCTACGAGCAGTACTTC.

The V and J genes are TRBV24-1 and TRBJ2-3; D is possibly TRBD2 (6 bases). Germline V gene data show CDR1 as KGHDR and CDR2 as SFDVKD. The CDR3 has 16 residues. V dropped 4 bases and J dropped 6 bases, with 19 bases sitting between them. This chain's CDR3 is CATSEGTPKVRDTQYF. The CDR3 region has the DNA TGTGCCACCAGTGAGGGGACTCCTAAGGTTCGGGATACGCAGTATTTT.

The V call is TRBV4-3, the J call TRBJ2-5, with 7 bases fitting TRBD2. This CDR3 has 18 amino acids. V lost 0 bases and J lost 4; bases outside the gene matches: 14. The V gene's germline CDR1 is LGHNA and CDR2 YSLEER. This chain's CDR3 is CASSQDETGEGRAETQYF. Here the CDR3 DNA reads TGCGCCAGCAGCCAAGATGAAACGGGGGAGGGAAGGGCAGAGACCCAGTACTTC.

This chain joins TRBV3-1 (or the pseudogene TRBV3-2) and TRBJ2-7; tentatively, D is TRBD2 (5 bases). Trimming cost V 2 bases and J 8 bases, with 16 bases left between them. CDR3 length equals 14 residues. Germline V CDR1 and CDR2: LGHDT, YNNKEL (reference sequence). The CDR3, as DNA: TGTGCCAGCAGCCAAACCATAACTAGTACTAAGCAGTACTTC. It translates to CASSQTITSTKQYF.

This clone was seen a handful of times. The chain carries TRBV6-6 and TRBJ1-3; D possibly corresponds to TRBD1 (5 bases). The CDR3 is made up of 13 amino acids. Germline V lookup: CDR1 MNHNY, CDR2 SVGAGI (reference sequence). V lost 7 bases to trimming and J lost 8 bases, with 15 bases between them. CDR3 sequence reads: CASTERGRDTIYF. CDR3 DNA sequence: TGTGCCAGCACCGAAAGGGGTAGGGACACCATATATTTT.

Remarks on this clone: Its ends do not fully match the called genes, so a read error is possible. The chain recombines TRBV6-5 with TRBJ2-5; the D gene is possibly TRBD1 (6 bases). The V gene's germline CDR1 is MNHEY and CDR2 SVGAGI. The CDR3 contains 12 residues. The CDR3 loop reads CASRQAPGAQYF. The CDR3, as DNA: TGTGCTAGCAGACAGGCGCCGGGCGCCCAGTACTTC.

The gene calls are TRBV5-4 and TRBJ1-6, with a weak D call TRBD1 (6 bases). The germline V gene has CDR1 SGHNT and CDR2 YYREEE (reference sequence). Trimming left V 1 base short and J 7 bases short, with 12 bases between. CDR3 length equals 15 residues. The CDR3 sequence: CASSLRTDLNSPLHF. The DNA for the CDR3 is TGTGCCAGCAGCTTGAGGACAGATCTAAATTCACCCCTCCACTTT.

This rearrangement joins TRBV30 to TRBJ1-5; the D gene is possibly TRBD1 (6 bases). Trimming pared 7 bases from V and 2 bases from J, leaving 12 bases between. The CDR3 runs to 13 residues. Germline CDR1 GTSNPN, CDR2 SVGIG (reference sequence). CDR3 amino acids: CAYRTAGNQPQHF. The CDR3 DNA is TGTGCCTATCGGACAGCCGGCAATCAGCCCCAGCATTTT.

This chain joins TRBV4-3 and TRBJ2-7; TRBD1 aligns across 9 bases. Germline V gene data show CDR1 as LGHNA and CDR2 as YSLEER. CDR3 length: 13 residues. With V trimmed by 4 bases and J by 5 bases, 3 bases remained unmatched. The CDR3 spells CASSRGQGNEQYF. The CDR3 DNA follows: TGCGCCAGCAGCCGAGGACAGGGGAACGAGCAGTACTTC.

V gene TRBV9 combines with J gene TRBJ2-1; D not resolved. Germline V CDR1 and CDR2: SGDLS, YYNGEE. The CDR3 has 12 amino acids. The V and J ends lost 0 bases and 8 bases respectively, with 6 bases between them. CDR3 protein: CASSVASYEQFF. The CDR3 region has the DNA TGTGCCAGCAGCGTAGCTTCCTATGAGCAGTTCTTC.

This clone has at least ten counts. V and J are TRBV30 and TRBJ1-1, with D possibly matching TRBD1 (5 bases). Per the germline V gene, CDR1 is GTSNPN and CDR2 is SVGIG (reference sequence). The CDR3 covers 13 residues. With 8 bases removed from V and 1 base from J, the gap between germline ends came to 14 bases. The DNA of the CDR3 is TGTGCCCACGTGGGGCGTCGGAACACTGAAGCTTTCTTT. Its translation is CAHVGRRNTEAFF.

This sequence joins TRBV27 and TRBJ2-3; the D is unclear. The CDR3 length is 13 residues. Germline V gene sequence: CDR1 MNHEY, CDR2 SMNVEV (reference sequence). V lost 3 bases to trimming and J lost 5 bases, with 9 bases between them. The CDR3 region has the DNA TGTGCCAGCAGTTTTTCCCTTAGAGATACGCAGTATTTT. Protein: CASSFSLRDTQYF.

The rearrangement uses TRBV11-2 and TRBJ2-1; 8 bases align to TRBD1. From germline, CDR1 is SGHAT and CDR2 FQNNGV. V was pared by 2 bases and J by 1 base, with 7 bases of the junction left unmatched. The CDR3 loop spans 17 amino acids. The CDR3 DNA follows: TGTGCCAGCAGCTTACGGACAGGGAGGACGTCCTACAATGAGCAGTTCTTC. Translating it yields CASSLRTGRTSYNEQFF.

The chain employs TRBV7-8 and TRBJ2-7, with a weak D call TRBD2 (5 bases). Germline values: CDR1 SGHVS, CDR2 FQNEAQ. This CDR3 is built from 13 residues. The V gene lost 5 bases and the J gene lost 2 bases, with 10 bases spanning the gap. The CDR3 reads CASSPSGAYEQYF. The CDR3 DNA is TGTGCCAGCAGCCCCTCCGGGGCCTACGAGCAGTACTTC. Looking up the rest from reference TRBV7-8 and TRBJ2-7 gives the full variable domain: GAGVSQSPRYKVAKRGQDVALRCDPISGHVSLFWYQQALGQGPEFLTYFQNEAQLDKSGLPSDRFFAERPEGSVSTLKIQRTQQEDSAVYLCASSPSGAYEQYFGPGTRLTVT.

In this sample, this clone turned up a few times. The CDR3 loop reads CASSQAGVPGELFF. CDR3 sequence (DNA): TGTGCCAGCAGCCAAGCGGGAGTCCCCGGGGAGCTGTTTTTT. The chain links TRBV11-3 to TRBJ2-2; 8 bases are a match to TRBD2. Germline values: CDR1 SGHNT, CDR2 YENEEA. The CDR3 runs 14 residues. V was pared by 5 bases and J by 6 bases, with 5 bases of the junction left unmatched.